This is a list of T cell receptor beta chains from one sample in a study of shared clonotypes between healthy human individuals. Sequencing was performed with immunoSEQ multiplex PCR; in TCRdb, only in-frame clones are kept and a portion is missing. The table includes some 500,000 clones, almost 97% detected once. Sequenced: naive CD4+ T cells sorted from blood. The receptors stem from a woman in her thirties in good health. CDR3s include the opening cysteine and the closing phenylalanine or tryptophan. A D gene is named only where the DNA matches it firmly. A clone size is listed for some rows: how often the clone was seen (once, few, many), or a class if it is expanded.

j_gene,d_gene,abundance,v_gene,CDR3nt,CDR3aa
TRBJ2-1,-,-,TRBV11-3,TGTGCCAGCAGCTTAGTTTCGTCTGAGCAGTTCTTC,CASSLVSSEQFF
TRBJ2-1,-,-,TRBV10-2,TGCGCCAGCAGGGATAGAGAGGGCGAGCAGTTCTTC,CASRDREGEQFF
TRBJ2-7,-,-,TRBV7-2,TGTGCCAGCAGCCTTACTTCTTCCTACGAGCAGTACTTC,CASSLTSSYEQYF
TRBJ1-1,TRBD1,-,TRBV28,TGTGCCAGCAGCCCTTGGTTGGGAGGGACAGGGCCAAGTGGGAACACTGAAGCTTTCTTT,CASSPWLGGTGPSGNTEAFF
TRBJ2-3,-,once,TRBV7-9,TGTGCCAGCAGCTCCGAGGTGGGGGTTACGGATACGCAGTATTTT,CASSSEVGVTDTQYF
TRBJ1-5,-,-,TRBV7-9,TGTGCCAGCAGCTTGGAGGGGGATCAGCCCCAGCATTTT,CASSLEGDQPQHF
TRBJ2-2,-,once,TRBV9,TGTGCCAGCAGCGTAGAACCCCAGAGCGGGGAGCTGTTTTTT,CASSVEPQSGELFF
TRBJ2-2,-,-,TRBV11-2,TGTGCCAGCAGCTTAGGTAGTCGGCCGAACACCGGGGAGCTGTTTTTT,CASSLGSRPNTGELFF
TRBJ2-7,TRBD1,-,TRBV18,TGTGCCAGCTCCCCAGGGGACAGGGGGTTTCAGTACTTC,CASSPGDRGFQYF
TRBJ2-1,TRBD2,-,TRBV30,TGTGCCTGGAGTGTAACTAGCGGCTCCTACAATGAGCAGTTCTTC,CAWSVTSGSYNEQFF
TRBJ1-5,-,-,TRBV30,TGTGCCTGGAGTTTAAATAGCAATCAGCCCCAGCATTTT,CAWSLNSNQPQHF
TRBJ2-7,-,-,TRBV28,TGTGCCAGCAGGACCGGGACTTTGACCTACGAGCAGTACTTC,CASRTGTLTYEQYF
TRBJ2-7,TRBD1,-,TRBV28,TGTGCCAGCAGCCCGCCGGGACAGGGAACCTACGAGCAGTACTTC,CASSPPGQGTYEQYF
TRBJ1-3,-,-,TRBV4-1,TGCGCCAGCAGCCAAGGGATCAGTGGGTTCTCTGGAAACACCATATATTTT,CASSQGISGFSGNTIYF
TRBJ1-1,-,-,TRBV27,TGTGCCAGCAGCTATCAACAGGGACCTGAAGCTTTCTTT,CASSYQQGPEAFF